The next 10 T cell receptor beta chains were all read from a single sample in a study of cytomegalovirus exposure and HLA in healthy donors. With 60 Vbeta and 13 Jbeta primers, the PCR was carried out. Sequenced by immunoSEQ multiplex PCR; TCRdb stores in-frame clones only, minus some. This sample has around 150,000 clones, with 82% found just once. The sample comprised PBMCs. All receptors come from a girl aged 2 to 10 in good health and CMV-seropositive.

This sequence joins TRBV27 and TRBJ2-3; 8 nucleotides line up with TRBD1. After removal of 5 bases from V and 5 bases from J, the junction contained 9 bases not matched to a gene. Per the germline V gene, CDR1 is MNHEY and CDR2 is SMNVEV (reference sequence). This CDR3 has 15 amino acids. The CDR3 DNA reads TGTGCCAGCAGTACCGACAGGGGCTCGGGAGATACGCAGTATTTT. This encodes CASSTDRGSGDTQYF.

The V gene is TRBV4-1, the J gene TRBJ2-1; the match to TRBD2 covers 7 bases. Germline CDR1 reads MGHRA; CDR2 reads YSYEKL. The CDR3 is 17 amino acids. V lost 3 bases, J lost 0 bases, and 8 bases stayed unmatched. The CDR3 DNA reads TGCGCCAGCAGCCATTCTTTAGCGGGTAGCTCCTACAATGAGCAGTTCTTC. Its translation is CASSHSLAGSSYNEQFF.

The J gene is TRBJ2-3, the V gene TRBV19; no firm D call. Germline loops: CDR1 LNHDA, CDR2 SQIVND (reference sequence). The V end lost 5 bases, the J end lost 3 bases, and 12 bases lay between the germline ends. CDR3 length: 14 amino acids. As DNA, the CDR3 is TGTGCCAGTAGTGCAGACTTCACAACAGATACGCAGTATTTT. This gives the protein CASSADFTTDTQYF.

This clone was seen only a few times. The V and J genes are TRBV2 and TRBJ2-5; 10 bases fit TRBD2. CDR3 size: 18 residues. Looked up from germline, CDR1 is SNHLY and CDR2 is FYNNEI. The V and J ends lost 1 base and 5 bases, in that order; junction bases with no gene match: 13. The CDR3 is CASSEVWLAGDEWETQYF. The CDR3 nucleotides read TGTGCCAGCAGTGAAGTTTGGCTAGCGGGAGATGAGTGGGAGACCCAGTACTTC.

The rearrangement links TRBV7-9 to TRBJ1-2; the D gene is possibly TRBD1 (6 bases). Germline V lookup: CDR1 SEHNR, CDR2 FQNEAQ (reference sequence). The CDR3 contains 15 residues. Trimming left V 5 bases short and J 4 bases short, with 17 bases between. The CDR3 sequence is CASSPPGGPIYGYTF. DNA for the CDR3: TGTGCCAGCAGCCCCCCGGGGGGGCCCATCTATGGCTACACCTTC.

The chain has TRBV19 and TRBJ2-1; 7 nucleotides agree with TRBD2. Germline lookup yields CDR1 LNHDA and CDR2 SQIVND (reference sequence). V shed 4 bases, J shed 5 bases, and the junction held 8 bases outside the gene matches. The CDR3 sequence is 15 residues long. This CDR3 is CASSRLGEGNNEQFF. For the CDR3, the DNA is TGTGCCAGTAGTAGACTAGGGGAGGGTAACAATGAGCAGTTCTTC.

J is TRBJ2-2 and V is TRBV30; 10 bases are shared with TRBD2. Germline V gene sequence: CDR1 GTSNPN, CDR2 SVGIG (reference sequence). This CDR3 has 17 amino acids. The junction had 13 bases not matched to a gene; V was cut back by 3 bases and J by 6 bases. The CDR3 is CAWSPAGGPVSPGELFF. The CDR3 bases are TGTGCCTGGAGCCCAGCGGGAGGGCCTGTTAGCCCCGGGGAGCTGTTTTTT.

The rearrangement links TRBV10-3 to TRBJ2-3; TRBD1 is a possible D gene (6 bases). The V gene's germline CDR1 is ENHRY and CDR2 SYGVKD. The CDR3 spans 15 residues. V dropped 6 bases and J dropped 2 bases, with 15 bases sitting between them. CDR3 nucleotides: TGTGCCATCAGGCCCCAGGACAGTCCCACAGATACGCAGTATTTT. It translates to CAIRPQDSPTDTQYF.

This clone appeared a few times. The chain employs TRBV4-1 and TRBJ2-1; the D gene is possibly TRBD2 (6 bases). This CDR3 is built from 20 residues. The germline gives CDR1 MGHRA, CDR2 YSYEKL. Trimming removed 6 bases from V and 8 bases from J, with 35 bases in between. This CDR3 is CASSSPGGIRSIGITDEQFF. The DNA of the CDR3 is TGCGCCAGCAGTTCGCCGGGCGGGATCCGCTCCATTGGAATAACGGATGAGCAGTTCTTC.

The DNA for the CDR3 is TGTGCCAGCAGCCGCTCGCGGGTTTCGGGCAATCAGCCCCAGCATTTT. This codes for CASSRSRVSGNQPQHF. The V gene is TRBV6-6, the J gene TRBJ1-5; D is uncertain. The V gene lost 6 bases and the J gene lost 2 bases, with 17 bases spanning the gap. The germline gives CDR1 MNHNY, CDR2 SVGAGI (reference sequence). This CDR3 contains 16 residues.